The 29 T cell receptor beta chains reported below all come from one sample, sequenced in a study of blood T cells in healthy people across ages. The use of a sample-barcoded 5' primer and a J-beta primer mix characterized a second PCR of about 7 to 12 cycles. TCRdb reprocessed the 5' RACE reads with MiXCR, giving one entry per CDR3 protein. The repertoire includes 780,000 or so distinct CDR3 sequences, roughly 53% of them detected once, and 41% sits in the top ten. Material for sequencing was blood. The origin of the receptors is a man older than 75 in good health.

This clonotype was seen a handful of times. CDR3 protein: CASSRLAVQETQYF. The CDR3 DNA follows: TGTGCCAGCAGTCGATTAGCGGTCCAAGAGACCCAGTACTTC. The rearrangement joins TRBV6-2 or TRBV6-3 to TRBJ2-5, with D possibly matching TRBD2 (6 bases). Germline assignment: CDR1 MNHEY and CDR2 SVGEGT. V was clipped by 5 bases and J by 1 base, with 11 bases between them. The CDR3 totals 14 residues.

The genes are TRBV3-1 and TRBJ2-1; 9 bases agree with TRBD2. This CDR3 comprises 15 residues. V lost 4 bases, J lost 7 bases, and 8 bases stayed unmatched. Germline V gene lookup returns CDR1 LGHDT and CDR2 YNNKEL (reference sequence). The CDR3 coding sequence is TGTGCCAGCAGCCCCTCGGCGAGCGGGAGGAATGAGCAGTTCTTC. It is translated as CASSPSASGRNEQFF.

The table lists this clonotype with a few counts. The CDR3 here is CASSLEGHGSNYGYTF. The CDR3, as DNA: TGCGCCAGCAGCTTGGAGGGACACGGCTCTAACTATGGCTACACCTTC. The chain combines TRBV5-1 with TRBJ1-2, with D possibly matching TRBD1 (6 bases). V dropped 0 bases and J dropped 0 bases, with 12 bases sitting between them. The germline V gene encodes CDR1 SGHRS and CDR2 YFSETQ. CDR3 length equals 16 residues.

This chain uses TRBV7-2 with TRBJ2-3; 9 bases align to TRBD2. The CDR3 runs to 16 residues. Losses at the gene ends were 0 bases for V and 4 bases for J; bases not matched to a gene: 5. Germline V CDR1 and CDR2: SGHTA, FQGNSA. The CDR3 loop is CASSLAASGNADTQYF. The CDR3 nucleotides are TGTGCCAGCAGCTTAGCCGCTAGCGGGAACGCAGATACGCAGTATTTT.

This clonotype was detected a few times. V usage is TRBV7-2 and J usage is TRBJ2-3; 11 bases are shared with TRBD1. V was clipped by 8 bases and J by 5 bases; unmatched bases: 6. The CDR3 spans 14 residues. Germline V gene sequence: CDR1 SGHTA, CDR2 FQGNSA. The CDR3 region has the DNA TGTGCCAGCGCGGACAGGGGGCTCGAAGATACGCAGTATTTT. It specifies CASADRGLEDTQYF.

The chain links TRBV15 to TRBJ2-7, with D possibly being TRBD1 or TRBD2 (5 bases each). Between the trimmed V and J ends, which lost 4 bases and 3 bases, there was a span of 19 bases. Germline CDR1 reads LNHNV; CDR2 reads YYDKDF (reference sequence). This CDR3 spans 16 amino acids. CDR3 DNA: TGTGCCACCAGCACCTTCGACCGGGGCAAGGACTACGAGCAGTACTTC. Amino acids: CATSTFDRGKDYEQYF.

The sample holds a few counts of this clonotype. CDR3 sequence (DNA): TGTGCCAGCAGGGCCGGGGGGGGCCCAATGTGGTATGGCTACACCTTC. Protein sequence: CASRAGGGPMWYGYTF. The chain joins TRBV7-2 to TRBJ1-2; TRBD1 might be the D (6 bases). The germline V gene has CDR1 SGHTA and CDR2 FQGNSA. The CDR3 is 16 residues long. V lost 6 bases to trimming and J lost 5 bases, with 22 bases between them.

The V gene is TRBV11-2, the J gene TRBJ2-7; 13 bases align to TRBD2. The germline CDR1 and CDR2 sequences are SGHAT and FQNNGV. The CDR3 is 16 residues long. V lost 5 bases, J lost 5 bases, and 9 bases stayed unmatched. CDR3 DNA: TGTGCCAGCAGCCGTCGGACTAGCGGGAGATCCCACGAGCAGTACTTC. It yields the protein CASSRRTSGRSHEQYF.

The chain is built from TRBV2 and TRBJ1-4; D uncertain. The CDR3 runs to 18 residues. Germline V gene lookup returns CDR1 SNHLY and CDR2 FYNNEI. V was trimmed by 2 bases and J by 0 bases, leaving 16 bases between them. The CDR3 DNA reads as TGTGCCAGCAGTGAAAGTTGGTGGGAGGACTCAACTAATGAAAAACTGTTTTTT. The encoded protein is CASSESWWEDSTNEKLFF.

CDR3 region: CASSSRPGQQETQYF. The CDR3 coding sequence is TGTGCCAGCTCATCTAGGCCGGGACAGCAAGAGACCCAGTACTTC. This chain links TRBV18 with TRBJ2-5, with 7 nucleotides matching TRBD1. CDR1 is KGHSH, CDR2 LQKENI, per germline. This CDR3 region has 15 residues. V lost 5 bases, J lost 2 bases, and 8 bases stayed unmatched. Combining the CDR3 with reference TRBV18 and TRBJ2-5 gives the whole variable domain NAGVMQNPRHLVRRRGQEARLRCSPMKGHSHVYWYRQLPEEGLKFMVYLQKENIIDESGMPKERFSAEFPKEGPSILRIQQVVRGDSAAYFCASSSRPGQQETQYFGPGTRLLVL.

This clonotype was seen repeatedly, ten times or more. The DNA of the CDR3 is TGCAGTGCTAGCGTTGGGGGGACAGATACGCAGTATTTT. Its translation: CSASVGGTDTQYF. J is TRBJ2-3 and V is TRBV20-1, with D possibly TRBD2 on 6 matching bases. The CDR3 consists of 13 residues. Germline V CDR1 and CDR2: DFQATT, SNEGSKA (reference sequence). Trimming removed 3 bases at V and 3 bases at J, with 10 bases between.

V usage is TRBV5-1 and J usage is TRBJ2-7; 8 bases match TRBD2. V shed 0 bases and J 4 bases; nucleotides not matched to a gene: 9. CDR3 length: 16 amino acids. Germline loops: CDR1 SGHRS, CDR2 YFSETQ. The CDR3 region is CASSLGTSGVGYEQYF. The CDR3 region has the DNA TGCGCCAGCAGCTTGGGCACTAGCGGAGTGGGGTACGAGCAGTACTTC. The full variable domain, with the rest looked up from reference TRBV5-1 and TRBJ2-7, is KAGVTQTPRYLIKTRGQQVTLSCSPISGHRSVSWYQQTPGQGLQFLFEYFSETQRNKGNFPGRFSGRQFSNSRSEMNVSTLELGDSALYLCASSLGTSGVGYEQYFGPGTRLTVT.

V usage is TRBV11-2 and J usage is TRBJ2-5; D call uncertain. The DNA end lines up better with TRBJ2-7; the J call may be wrong. CDR1 SGHAT and CDR2 FQNNGV come from the germline V gene. The CDR3 runs to 15 residues. The CDR3 nucleotides read TGTGCCAGCAGCTTAATGGGCCCCAGAGGCTCCGAGCAGTACTTC. Translated: CASSLMGPRGSEQYF.

This clonotype was observed a handful of times. The rearrangement uses TRBV7-2 and TRBJ2-4; 7 bases are a match to TRBD2. The J call may be faulty, since TRBJ2-7 better matches the DNA end. The CDR3 extends over 16 amino acids. Germline CDR1 and CDR2: SGHTA and FQGNSA. CDR3 loop: CASSSDTGLGAAEQYF. CDR3 nucleotide sequence: TGTGCCAGCAGCTCCGATACCGGACTAGGCGCGGCCGAGCAGTACTTC.

J is TRBJ2-5 and V is TRBV5-1, with D maybe TRBD2 (6 bases). Germline-derived CDR1 and CDR2 are SGHRS and YFSETQ. Trimming removed 6 bases at V and 1 base at J, with 16 bases between. CDR3 length equals 15 residues. The CDR3 DNA follows: TGCGCCAGCACCCTGGAGGGACGGATCCAAGAGACCCAGTACTTC. It yields the protein CASTLEGRIQETQYF. The entire variable domain, with the rest obtained from reference TRBV5-1 and TRBJ2-5, is as follows: KAGVTQTPRYLIKTRGQQVTLSCSPISGHRSVSWYQQTPGQGLQFLFEYFSETQRNKGNFPGRFSGRQFSNSRSEMNVSTLELGDSALYLCASTLEGRIQETQYFGPGTRLLVL.

The chain joins TRBV6-2 or TRBV6-3 to TRBJ1-2, with no clear D. V was pared by 8 bases and J by 6 bases, with 28 bases between. The CDR3 consists of 17 residues. Germline CDR1 MNHEY, CDR2 SVGEGT. This chain's CDR3 is CASGPFLSRSQQDGYTF. As DNA, the CDR3 is TGTGCCAGCGGCCCGTTCCTGTCCAGGTCGCAGCAGGATGGCTACACCTTC.

Ten or more counts support this clonotype. The CDR3 region is CASSKTPQALGNEQFF. CDR3 coding DNA: TGTGCCAGCAGCAAAACCCCACAGGCCCTCGGGAATGAGCAGTTCTTC. The V and J genes are TRBV7-6 and TRBJ2-1, with D maybe TRBD1 (5 bases). Germline V gene sequence: CDR1 SGHVS, CDR2 FNYEAQ. V lost 5 bases, J lost 7 bases, and 21 bases lay in between. This CDR3 has 16 residues.

The V call is TRBV6-5, the J call TRBJ2-6; 8 positions agree with TRBD1. CDR3 size: 15 residues. Germline CDR1 is MNHEY and CDR2 is SVGAGI. The J segment lost 12 bases and the V segment lost 2 bases, leaving 9 bases of the junction unmatched. The DNA for the CDR3 is TGTGCCAGCAGTTACGGCCGGACAGGGTCTCTCGTCCTGACTTTC. The encoded protein is CASSYGRTGSLVLTF.

The genes are TRBV28 and TRBJ2-7; D may be TRBD1 (5 bases). The CDR3 is 14 residues long. V gave up 2 bases and J gave up 3 bases, with 11 bases separating them. CDR1 is MDHEN and CDR2 is SYDVKM in the germline V gene. The CDR3 is CASSLPGIFYEQYF. The CDR3 nucleotides read TGTGCCAGCAGTTTACCAGGGATTTTCTACGAGCAGTACTTC.

The sample holds many counts of this clonotype. The chain has TRBV7-2 and TRBJ2-7, with 9 bases fitting TRBD2. In germline, CDR1 is SGHTA, CDR2 FQGNSA. This CDR3 is built from 15 residues. V gave up 5 bases and J gave up 0 bases; unmatched junction bases: 5. CDR3 in amino acids: CASSARTSVSYEQYF. Here the CDR3 DNA reads TGTGCCAGCAGCGCCCGGACTAGCGTCTCCTACGAGCAGTACTTC.

V is TRBV9 and J is TRBJ1-2, with 9 bases identical to TRBD1. The CDR3 sequence is 14 residues long. Losses at the gene ends were 4 bases for V and 8 bases for J; bases not matched to a gene: 9. Germline-derived CDR1 and CDR2 are SGDLS and YYNGEE. CDR3 nucleotides: TGTGCCAGCAGCCAGGACAGGGGATGGAGGGGCTACACCTTC. It yields the protein CASSQDRGWRGYTF.

The chain combines TRBV7-2 with TRBJ2-5; possible D gene TRBD2, 5 bases. This CDR3 spans 16 amino acids. Deletions cut 2 bases from V and 1 base from J, with 14 bases between. The germline V gene has CDR1 SGHTA and CDR2 FQGNSA. CDR3 amino acids: CASSLNPTGSQETQYF. The DNA of the CDR3 is TGTGCCAGCAGCTTAAACCCAACGGGGTCCCAAGAGACCCAGTACTTC.

This clonotype was picked up a small number of times. The DNA of the CDR3 is TGTGCCATCAGTGAAGACAGAAACTATGGCTACACCTTC. Its protein product is CAISEDRNYGYTF. The chain employs TRBV10-3 and TRBJ1-2, with a tentative D call TRBD1 (5 bases). Germline CDR1 is ENHRY and CDR2 is SYGVKD. The CDR3 spans 13 residues. V was pared by 3 bases and J by 2 bases, with 7 bases between.

This clonotype was seen more than once but under ten times. This chain links TRBV20-1 with TRBJ2-7, with 7 bases identical to TRBD1. CDR1 is DFQATT and CDR2 is SNEGSKA in the germline V gene (reference sequence). The CDR3 consists of 13 residues. After removal of 2 bases from V and 1 base from J, the junction contained 2 bases not matched to a gene. CDR3 in amino acids: CSARSTGSYEQYF. The CDR3, as DNA: TGCAGTGCTAGATCGACAGGGTCCTACGAGCAGTACTTC.

This clonotype was detected a few times. The V call is TRBV9, the J call TRBJ2-1; TRBD2 matches at 7 bases. This CDR3 is built from 15 residues. Germline V gene data show CDR1 as SGDLS and CDR2 as YYNGEE. J gave up 4 bases and V 0 bases, and 4 bases lay outside the gene matches. CDR3 sequence (DNA): TGTGCCAGCAGCGTAGATGGGGGGGAATACAATGAGCAGTTCTTC. Its translation is CASSVDGGEYNEQFF.

This clonotype was detected only once. V is TRBV7-9 and J is TRBJ2-2; the match to TRBD1 covers 9 bases. CDR1 is SEHNR and CDR2 is FQNEAQ in the germline V gene (reference sequence). V lost 5 bases and J lost 2; bases outside the gene matches: 6. The CDR3 totals 16 residues. The CDR3 DNA is TGTGCCAGCAGCAACAGGGGGCGGTTTAACACCGGGGAGCTGTTTTTT. Translated: CASSNRGRFNTGELFF.

The CDR3 nucleotides read TGTGCTAGTGGTTTGCGCACGGACGAGCAGTACTTC. Protein product: CASGLRTDEQYF. The chain recombines TRBV12-5 with TRBJ2-7; D is unresolved. Trimming cost V 2 bases and J 5 bases, with 7 bases left between them. This CDR3 has 12 residues. Germline V gene data show CDR1 as LGHNT and CDR2 as FRNRAP.

CDR3 DNA sequence: TGTGCCAGCGGTGGACAGGGAGGTACTGAAGCTTTCTTT. This sequence encodes CASGGQGGTEAFF. V is TRBV25-1 and J is TRBJ1-1; 8 bases map to TRBD1. The CDR3 loop spans 13 amino acids. The germline V gene encodes CDR1 MGHDK and CDR2 SYGVNS. The V gene end was trimmed by 8 bases and the J gene end by 5 bases; junction bases not matched to a gene: 7.

The chain uses TRBV14 and TRBJ2-5, with no clear D. Per the germline V gene, CDR1 is SGHDN and CDR2 is FVKESK. The CDR3 is made up of 15 amino acids. The germline V and J ends were trimmed by 1 base and 0 bases, with 9 bases remaining between them. CDR3 sequence: CASSQGFTYQETQYF. CDR3 in DNA: TGTGCCAGCAGCCAAGGCTTTACTTACCAAGAGACCCAGTACTTC. The variable domain in full, completed from reference TRBV14 and TRBJ2-5, reads EAGVTQFPSHSVIEKGQTVTLRCDPISGHDNLYWYRRVMGKEIKFLLHFVKESKQDESGMPNNRFLAERTGGTYSTLKVQPAELEDSGVYFCASSQGFTYQETQYFGPGTRLLVL.